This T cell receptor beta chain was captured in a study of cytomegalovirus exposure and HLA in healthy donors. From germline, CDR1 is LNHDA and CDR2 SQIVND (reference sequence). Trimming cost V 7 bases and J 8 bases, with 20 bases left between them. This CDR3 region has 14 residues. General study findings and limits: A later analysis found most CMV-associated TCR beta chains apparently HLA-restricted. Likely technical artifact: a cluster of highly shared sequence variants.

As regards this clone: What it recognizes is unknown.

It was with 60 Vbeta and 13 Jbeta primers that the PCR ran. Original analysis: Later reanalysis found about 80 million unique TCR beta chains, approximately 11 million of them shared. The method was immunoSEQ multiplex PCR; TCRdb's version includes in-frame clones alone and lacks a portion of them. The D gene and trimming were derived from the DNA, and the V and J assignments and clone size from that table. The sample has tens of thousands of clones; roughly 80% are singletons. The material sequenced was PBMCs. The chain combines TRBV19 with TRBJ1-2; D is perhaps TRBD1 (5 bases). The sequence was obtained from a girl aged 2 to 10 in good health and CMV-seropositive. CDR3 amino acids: CASTDREGGGGYTF. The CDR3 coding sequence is TGTGCCAGTACCGATCGGGAGGGCGGGGGAGGCTACACCTTC.